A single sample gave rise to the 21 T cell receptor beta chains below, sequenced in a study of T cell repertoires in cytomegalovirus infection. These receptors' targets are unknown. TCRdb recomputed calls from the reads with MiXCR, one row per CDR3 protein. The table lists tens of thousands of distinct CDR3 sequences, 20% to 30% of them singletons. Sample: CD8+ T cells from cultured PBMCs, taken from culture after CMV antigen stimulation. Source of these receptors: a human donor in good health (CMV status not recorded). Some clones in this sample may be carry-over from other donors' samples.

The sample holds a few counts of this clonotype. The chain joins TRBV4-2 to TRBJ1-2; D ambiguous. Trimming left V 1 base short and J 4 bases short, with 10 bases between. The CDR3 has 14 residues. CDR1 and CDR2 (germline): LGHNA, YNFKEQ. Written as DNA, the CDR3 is TGTGCCAGCAGCCAAGGTGATTGGCCCTATGGCTACACCTTC. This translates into CASSQGDWPYGYTF.

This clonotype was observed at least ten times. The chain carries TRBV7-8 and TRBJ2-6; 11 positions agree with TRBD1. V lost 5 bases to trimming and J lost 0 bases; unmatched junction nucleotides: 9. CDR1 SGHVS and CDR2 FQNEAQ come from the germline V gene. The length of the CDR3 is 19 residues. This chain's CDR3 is CASSPWTGGSPSGANVLTF. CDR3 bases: TGTGCCAGCAGCCCCTGGACAGGGGGCTCTCCCTCTGGGGCCAACGTCCTGACTTTC.

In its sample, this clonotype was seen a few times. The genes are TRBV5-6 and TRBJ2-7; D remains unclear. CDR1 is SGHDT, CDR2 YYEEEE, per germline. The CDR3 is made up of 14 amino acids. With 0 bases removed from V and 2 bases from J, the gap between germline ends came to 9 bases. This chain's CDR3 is CASSLAGSTYEQYF. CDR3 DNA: TGTGCCAGCAGCTTGGCGGGTTCTACCTACGAGCAGTACTTC.

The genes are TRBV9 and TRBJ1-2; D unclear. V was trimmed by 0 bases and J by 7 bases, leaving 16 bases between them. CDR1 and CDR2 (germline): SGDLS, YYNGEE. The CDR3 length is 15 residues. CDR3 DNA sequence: TGTGCCAGCAGCGTAGGGGTCGGAGAGGGTCGTGGCTACACCTTC. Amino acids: CASSVGVGEGRGYTF.

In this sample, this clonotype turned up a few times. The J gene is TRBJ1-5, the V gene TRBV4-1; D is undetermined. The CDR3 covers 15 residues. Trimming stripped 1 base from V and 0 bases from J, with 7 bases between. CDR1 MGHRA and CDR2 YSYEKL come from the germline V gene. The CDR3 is CASSQGRDSNQPQHF. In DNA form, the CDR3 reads TGCGCCAGCAGCCAAGGTCGGGATAGCAATCAGCCCCAGCATTTT.

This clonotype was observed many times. CDR3 sequence (DNA): TGTGCCACCGGAGGCGGGGGGGGGAATGAGCAGTTCTTC. Translating it yields CATGGGGGNEQFF. V usage is TRBV27 and J usage is TRBJ2-1; the match to TRBD2 covers 9 bases. The germline CDR1 and CDR2 sequences are MNHEY and SMNVEV (reference sequence). The CDR3 spans 13 residues. Trimming cost V 10 bases and J 7 bases; bases outside gene matches: 8.

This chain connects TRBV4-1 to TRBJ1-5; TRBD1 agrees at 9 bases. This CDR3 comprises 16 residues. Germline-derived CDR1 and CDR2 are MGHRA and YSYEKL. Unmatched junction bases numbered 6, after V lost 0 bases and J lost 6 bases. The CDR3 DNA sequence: TGCGCCAGCAGCCAAGATCCGGGACAGGGCACTCAGCCCCAGCATTTT. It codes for CASSQDPGQGTQPQHF.

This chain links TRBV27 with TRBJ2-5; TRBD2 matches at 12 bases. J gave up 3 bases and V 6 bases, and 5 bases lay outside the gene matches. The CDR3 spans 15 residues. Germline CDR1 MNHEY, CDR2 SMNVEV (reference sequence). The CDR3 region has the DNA TGTGCCAGCAGGACCACTAGCGGGGGGAAAGAGACCCAGTACTTC. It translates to CASRTTSGGKETQYF.

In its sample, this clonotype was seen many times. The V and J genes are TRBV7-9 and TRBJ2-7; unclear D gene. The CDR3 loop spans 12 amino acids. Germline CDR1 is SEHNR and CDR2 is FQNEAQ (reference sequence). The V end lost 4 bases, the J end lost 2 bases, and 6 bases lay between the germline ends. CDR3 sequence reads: CASSSATYEQYF. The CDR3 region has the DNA TGTGCCAGCAGCTCAGCCACCTACGAGCAGTACTTC.

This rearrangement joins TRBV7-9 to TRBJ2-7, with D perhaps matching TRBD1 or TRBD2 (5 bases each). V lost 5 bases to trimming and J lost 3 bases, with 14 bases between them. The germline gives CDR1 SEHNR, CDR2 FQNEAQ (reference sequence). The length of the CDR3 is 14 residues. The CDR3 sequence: CASSPEGLNYEQYF. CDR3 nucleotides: TGTGCCAGCAGCCCCGAGGGGCTCAACTACGAGCAGTACTTC. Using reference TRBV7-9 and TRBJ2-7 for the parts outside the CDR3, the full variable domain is DTGVSQNPRHKITKRGQNVTFRCDPISEHNRLYWYRQTLGQGPEFLTYFQNEAQLEKSRLLSDRFSAERPKGSFSTLEIQRTEQGDSAMYLCASSPEGLNYEQYFGPGTRLTVT.

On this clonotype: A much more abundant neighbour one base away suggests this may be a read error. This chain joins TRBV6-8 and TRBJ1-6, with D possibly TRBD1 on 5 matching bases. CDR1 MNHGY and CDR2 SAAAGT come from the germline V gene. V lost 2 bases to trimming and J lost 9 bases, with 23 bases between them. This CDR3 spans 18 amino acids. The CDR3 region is CASSYPEEGLYGSSPLHF. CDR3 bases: TGTGCCAGCAGTTACCCGGAGGAGGGGTTGTATGGTAGTTCACCCCTCCACTTT.

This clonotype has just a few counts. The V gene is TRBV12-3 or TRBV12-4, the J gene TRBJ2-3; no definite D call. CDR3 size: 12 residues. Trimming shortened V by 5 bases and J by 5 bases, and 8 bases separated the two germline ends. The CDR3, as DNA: TGTGCCAGCAGTGACATGGGAGATACGCAGTATTTT. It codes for CASSDMGDTQYF.

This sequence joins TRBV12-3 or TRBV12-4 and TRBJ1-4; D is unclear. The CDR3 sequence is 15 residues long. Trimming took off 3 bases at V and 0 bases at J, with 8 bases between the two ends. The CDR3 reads CASSLDGTTNEKLFF. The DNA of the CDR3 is TGTGCCAGCAGTTTGGACGGGACAACTAATGAAAAACTGTTTTTT.

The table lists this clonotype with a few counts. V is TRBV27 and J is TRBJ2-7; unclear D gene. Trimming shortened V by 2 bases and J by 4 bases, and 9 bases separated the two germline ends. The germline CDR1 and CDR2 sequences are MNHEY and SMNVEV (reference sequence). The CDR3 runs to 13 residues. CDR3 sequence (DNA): TGTGCCAGCAGTTTAGTGCTTGGTTACGAGCAGTACTTC. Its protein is CASSLVLGYEQYF.

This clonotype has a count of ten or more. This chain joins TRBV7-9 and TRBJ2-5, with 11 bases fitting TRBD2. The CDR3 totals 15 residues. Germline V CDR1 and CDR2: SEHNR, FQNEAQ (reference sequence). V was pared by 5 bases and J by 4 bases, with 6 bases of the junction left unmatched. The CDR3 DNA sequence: TGTGCCAGCAGCCGAACTAGCGGGAGTAGAGAGACCCAGTACTTC. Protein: CASSRTSGSRETQYF.

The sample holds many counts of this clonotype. CDR3: CASSQDPTVNYGYTF. The CDR3 region has the DNA TGCGCCAGCAGCCAAGATCCGACAGTTAACTATGGCTACACCTTC. The chain carries TRBV4-3 and TRBJ1-2; a weak D match, TRBD1 (5 bases). The germline V and J ends were trimmed by 0 bases and 1 base, with 9 bases remaining between them. This CDR3 is built from 15 residues. The V gene's germline CDR1 is LGHNA and CDR2 YSLEER.

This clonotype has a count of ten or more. The CDR3 DNA follows: TGTGCCAGCAGCTTAAGGGCCCAGGGTTTGGCGGGGGGGCCGGAAGATACGCAGTATTTT. It codes for CASSLRAQGLAGGPEDTQYF. This chain joins TRBV7-8 and TRBJ2-3; 9 bases map to TRBD2. CDR3 length: 20 amino acids. In germline, CDR1 is SGHVS, CDR2 FQNEAQ. Trimming took 2 bases from V and 5 from J; bases not matched to a gene: 20.

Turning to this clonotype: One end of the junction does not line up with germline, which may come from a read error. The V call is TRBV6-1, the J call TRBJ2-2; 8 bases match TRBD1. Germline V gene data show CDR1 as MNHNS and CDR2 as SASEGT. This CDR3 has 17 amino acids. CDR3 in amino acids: CAGSDQGQGPNTGELFF. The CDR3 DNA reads TGTGCCGGCAGTGACCAAGGACAGGGACCCAACACCGGGGAGCTGTTTTTT.

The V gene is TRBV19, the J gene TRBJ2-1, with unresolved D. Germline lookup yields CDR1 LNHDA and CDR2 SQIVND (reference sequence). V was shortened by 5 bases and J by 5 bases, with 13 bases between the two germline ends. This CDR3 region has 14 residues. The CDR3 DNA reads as TGTGCCAGTAGTCCCCGCGGAACTCACAATGAGCAGTTCTTC. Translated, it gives CASSPRGTHNEQFF.

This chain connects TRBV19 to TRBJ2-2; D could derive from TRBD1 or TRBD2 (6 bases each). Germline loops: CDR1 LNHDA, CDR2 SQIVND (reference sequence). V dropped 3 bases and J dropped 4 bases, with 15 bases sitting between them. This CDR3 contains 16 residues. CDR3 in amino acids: CASSIGGTRVTGELFF. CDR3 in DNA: TGTGCCAGTAGTATCGGGGGCACCCGAGTCACCGGGGAGCTGTTTTTT.

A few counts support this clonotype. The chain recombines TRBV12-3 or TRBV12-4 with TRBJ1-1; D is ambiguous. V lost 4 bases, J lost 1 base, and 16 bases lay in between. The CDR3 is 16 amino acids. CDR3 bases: TGTGCCAGCAGTTCGATTGGGAGGACGGGGAACACTGAAGCTTTCTTT. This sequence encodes CASSSIGRTGNTEAFF.